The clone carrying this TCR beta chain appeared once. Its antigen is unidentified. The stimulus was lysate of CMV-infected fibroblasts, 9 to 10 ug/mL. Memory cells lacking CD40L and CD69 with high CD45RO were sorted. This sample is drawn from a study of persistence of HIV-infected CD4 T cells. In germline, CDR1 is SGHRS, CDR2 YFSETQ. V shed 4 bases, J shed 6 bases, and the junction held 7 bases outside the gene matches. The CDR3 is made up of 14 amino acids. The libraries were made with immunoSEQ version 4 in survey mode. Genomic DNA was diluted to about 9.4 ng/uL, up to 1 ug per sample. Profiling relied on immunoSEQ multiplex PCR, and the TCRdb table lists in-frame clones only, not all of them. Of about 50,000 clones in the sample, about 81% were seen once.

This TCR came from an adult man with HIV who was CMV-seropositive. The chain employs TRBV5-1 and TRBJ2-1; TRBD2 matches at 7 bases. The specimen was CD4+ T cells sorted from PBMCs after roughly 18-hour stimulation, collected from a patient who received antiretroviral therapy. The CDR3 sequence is CASSPPTSSNEQFF. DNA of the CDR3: TGCGCCAGCAGCCCCCCGACTAGCAGCAATGAGCAGTTCTTC.